This T cell receptor (beta chain) was documented in a study of blood T cells in healthy people across ages. Study-level findings and limits: A roughly linear fall in TCR beta diversity per million T cells was seen with increasing age.

The second PCR ran about 6 to 12 cycles with a sample-barcoded 5' primer and J-beta primers. TCRdb itself ran the 5' RACE reads through MiXCR, one entry per CDR3 protein. The sample yields around 1,900,000 distinct CDR3 sequences, about two fifths seen once. Peripheral blood samples of roughly 10 milliliters were drawn from each donor. The CDR3 is 12 amino acids. V lost 1 base, J lost 8 bases, and 11 bases lay in between. Germline V gene lookup returns CDR1 SQVTM and CDR2 ANQGSEA. Remarks on this clonotype: Its antigen is currently unknown.

The clonotype was recovered from a human donor in good health. The gene calls are TRBV29-1 and TRBJ1-2; the D gene is possibly TRBD1 (6 bases). The sequenced sample consisted of blood. Here the CDR3 reads CSVEAGGNGYTF. CDR3 DNA sequence: TGCAGCGTTGAAGCCGGGGGCAACGGCTACACCTTC. The full variable domain, in which reference TRBV29-1 and TRBJ1-2 provide the parts outside the CDR3, is SAVISQKPSRDICQRGTSLTIQCQVDSQVTMMFWYRQQPGQSLTLIATANQGSEATYESGFVIDKFPISRPNLTFSTLTVSNMSPEDSSIYLCSVEAGGNGYTFGSGTRLTVV.